The 10 T cell receptor beta chains below all came from one sample that was sequenced in a study of PD-L1 blockade in urothelial cancer. Data came from immunoSEQ multiplex PCR; TCRdb stores just in-frame clones and leaves some out. The data hold tens of thousands of clones, with about 85% observed a single time. The time point: pretreatment peripheral blood. This material consisted of PBMCs, taken around atezolizumab (anti-PD-L1) treatment. All receptors come from a man in his sixties with urothelial cancer.

V gene TRBV7-9 combines with J gene TRBJ1-6; no definite D call. V was shortened by 5 bases and J by 10 bases, with 21 bases between the two germline ends. The germline V gene encodes CDR1 SEHNR and CDR2 FQNEAQ (reference sequence). The length of the CDR3 is 16 residues. CDR3 residues: CASSRGPILTGSPLHF. DNA for the CDR3: TGTGCCAGCAGCCGAGGGCCAATTCTTACGGGCTCACCCCTCCACTTT. Filled out from reference TRBV7-9 and TRBJ1-6, the complete variable domain reads DTGVSQNPRHKITKRGQNVTFRCDPISEHNRLYWYRQTLGQGPEFLTYFQNEAQLEKSRLLSDRFSAERPKGSFSTLEIQRTEQGDSAMYLCASSRGPILTGSPLHFGNGTRLTVT.

J is TRBJ2-3 and V is TRBV5-1; TRBD1 matches 7 bases. Germline V gene data show CDR1 as SGHRS and CDR2 as YFSETQ. V dropped 0 bases and J dropped 3; count of bases not matched to a gene: 10. CDR3 size: 17 residues. The CDR3 sequence: CASSLAPRGRNTDTQYF. For the CDR3, the DNA is TGCGCCAGCAGCTTGGCCCCTAGGGGGCGGAATACAGATACGCAGTATTTT.

The rearrangement joins TRBV5-1 to TRBJ1-1; possibly TRBD1 for D (6 bases). V was clipped by 4 bases and J by 3 bases, with 16 bases between them. Germline CDR1 and CDR2: SGHRS and YFSETQ. This CDR3 region has 15 residues. The CDR3 DNA is TGCGCCAGCAGCCCCAGGCGGGGGCTTGACACTGAAGCTTTCTTT. Protein sequence: CASSPRRGLDTEAFF.

The chain uses TRBV5-1 and TRBJ1-4; D gene ambiguous. CDR3 length: 19 amino acids. Germline CDR1 is SGHRS and CDR2 is YFSETQ. The V and J ends lost 0 bases and 0 bases respectively, with 18 bases between them. The CDR3 loop reads CASSLAGRPGLATNEKLFF. As DNA, the CDR3 is TGCGCCAGCAGCTTGGCCGGGCGCCCAGGACTTGCAACTAATGAAAAACTGTTTTTT. Full variable domain (remainder filled in from reference TRBV5-1 and TRBJ1-4): KAGVTQTPRYLIKTRGQQVTLSCSPISGHRSVSWYQQTPGQGLQFLFEYFSETQRNKGNFPGRFSGRQFSNSRSEMNVSTLELGDSALYLCASSLAGRPGLATNEKLFFGSGTQLSVL.

The chain recombines TRBV5-6 with TRBJ2-2; 9 bases map to TRBD1. Germline-derived CDR1 and CDR2 are SGHDT and YYEEEE. The CDR3 is 15 amino acids. V lost 3 bases, J lost 5 bases, and 5 bases stayed unmatched. CDR3 in amino acids: CASSYRDRETGELFF. The CDR3 bases are TGTGCCAGCAGCTACCGGGACAGGGAGACCGGGGAGCTGTTTTTT.

The rearrangement links TRBV5-1 to TRBJ2-5; a weak D match, TRBD1 (6 bases). From germline, CDR1 is SGHRS and CDR2 YFSETQ. This CDR3 has 14 amino acids. Trimming cost V 6 bases and J 0 bases, with 12 bases left between them. CDR3 sequence reads: CASKEQGDQETQYF. In DNA form, the CDR3 reads TGCGCCAGCAAGGAACAGGGTGACCAAGAGACCCAGTACTTC.

The CDR3 nucleotides are TGTGCCTGGAGTAGGGGCCAAGAGACCCAGTACTTC. Protein: CAWSRGQETQYF. The chain links TRBV30 to TRBJ2-5, with D perhaps matching TRBD1 (5 bases). Germline CDR1 is GTSNPN and CDR2 is SVGIG (reference sequence). Between the trimmed V and J ends, which lost 2 bases and 1 base, there was a span of 5 bases. This CDR3 spans 12 amino acids. Full variable domain (outside the CDR3, taken from reference TRBV30 and TRBJ2-5): SQTIHQWPATLVQPVGSPLSLECTVEGTSNPNLYWYRQAAGRGLQLLFYSVGIGQISSEVPQNLSASRPQDRQFILSSKKLLLSDSGFYLCAWSRGQETQYFGPGTRLLVL.

This clone has a handful of counts. The gene calls are TRBV30 and TRBJ1-5; D uncertain. Trimming stripped 3 bases from V and 5 bases from J, with 8 bases between. This CDR3 region has 12 residues. The germline CDR1 and CDR2 sequences are GTSNPN and SVGIG (reference sequence). The CDR3 sequence is CAWSGNYQPQHF. CDR3 DNA: TGTGCCTGGAGCGGGAACTATCAGCCCCAGCATTTT. The variable domain in full, completed from reference TRBV30 and TRBJ1-5, reads SQTIHQWPATLVQPVGSPLSLECTVEGTSNPNLYWYRQAAGRGLQLLFYSVGIGQISSEVPQNLSASRPQDRQFILSSKKLLLSDSGFYLCAWSGNYQPQHFGDGTRLSIL.

The gene calls are TRBV27 and TRBJ2-7; the match to TRBD1 covers 7 bases. The CDR3 is made up of 13 amino acids. V trimming: 3 bases; J trimming: 3 bases; junction bases outside the gene matches: 2. Germline CDR1 and CDR2: MNHEY and SMNVEV (reference sequence). CDR3 sequence (DNA): TGTGCCAGCAGTTTTTACAGGGGCTACGAGCAGTACTTC. This sequence encodes CASSFYRGYEQYF.

V gene TRBV25-1 combines with J gene TRBJ1-2; D possibly corresponds to TRBD1 (6 bases). Germline V gene sequence: CDR1 MGHDK, CDR2 SYGVNS. This CDR3 contains 15 residues. V lost 6 bases to trimming and J lost 2 bases, with 16 bases between them. The CDR3 is CASSYIRGANYGYTF. The DNA of the CDR3 is TGTGCCAGCAGCTATATTCGGGGGGCGAACTATGGCTACACCTTC.